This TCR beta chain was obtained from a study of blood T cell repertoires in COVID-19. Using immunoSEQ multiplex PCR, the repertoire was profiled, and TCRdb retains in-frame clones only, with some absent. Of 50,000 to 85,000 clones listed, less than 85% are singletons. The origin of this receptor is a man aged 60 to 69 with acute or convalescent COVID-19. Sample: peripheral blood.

CDR3 nucleotides: TGCAGCGCCCCCGCGGGGACAGGTGGCTACACCTTC. Protein sequence: CSAPAGTGGYTF. The chain is built from TRBV29-1 and TRBJ1-2; 8 bases fit TRBD1. This CDR3 is 12 amino acids long. Germline values: CDR1 SQVTM, CDR2 ANQGSEA. J lost 7 bases, V lost 7 bases, and 8 bases had no gene match.